The clone carrying this T cell receptor (beta chain) was counted many times. These data belong to a study of T-cell reconstitution after alpha-beta-depleted transplantation in children. Unique molecular identifiers were built into the TCRbeta library. TCRdb called the PCR reads again in MiXCR, with one record for every CDR3 protein. The table records around 600,000 distinct CDR3 sequences, 16% of them present only once. Trimming left V 3 bases short and J 6 bases short, with 18 bases between. The CDR3 is made up of 14 amino acids. The germline V gene encodes CDR1 DFQATT and CDR2 SNEGSKA (reference sequence).

This chain connects TRBV20-1 to TRBJ2-7; possible D gene TRBD2, 6 bases. The TCR originated in a human donor who donated a stem cell graft to a child with acute myeloid leukemia. Here the sequenced sample was PBMCs from the stem cell graft donor, taken from the stem cell graft. CDR3 protein: CSARGPLAMGEQYF. CDR3 DNA sequence: TGCAGTGCTAGGGGTCCACTAGCTATGGGCGAGCAGTACTTC.